This T cell receptor beta chain was found in a study of T cells in Graves' hyperthyroidism and ophthalmopathy. Whole-study results and caveats: Blood held most thyroid clonotypes expanded above 0.001 frequency.

A few counts support this clonotype. Its specificity is unknown. Deletions cut 4 bases from V and 7 bases from J, with 20 bases between. This CDR3 is built from 17 residues. CDR1 and CDR2 (germline): SEHNR, FQNEAQ (reference sequence). RNA transcripts yielded amplified TCR beta CDR3 regions. First-round RT-PCR of the TCR CDR3 relied on the HTBI primer set. TCRdb fed the multiplex PCR reads into MiXCR, producing one record per CDR3 protein. The data show 400,000 to 500,000 distinct CDR3 sequences, 13% to 15% seen once. This chain links TRBV7-9 with TRBJ1-6; D call uncertain. Material: blood. The TCR originated in a woman aged 18-35 years with Graves' hyperthyroidism. CDR3 amino acids: CASSYSPDTRTNSPLHF. CDR3 nucleotides: TGTGCCAGCAGCTACTCCCCCGACACTCGGACGAATTCACCCCTCCACTTT. Drawing the rest from reference TRBV7-9 and TRBJ1-6, the complete variable domain is DTGVSQNPRHKITKRGQNVTFRCDPISEHNRLYWYRQTLGQGPEFLTYFQNEAQLEKSRLLSDRFSAERPKGSFSTLEIQRTEQGDSAMYLCASSYSPDTRTNSPLHFGNGTRLTVT.